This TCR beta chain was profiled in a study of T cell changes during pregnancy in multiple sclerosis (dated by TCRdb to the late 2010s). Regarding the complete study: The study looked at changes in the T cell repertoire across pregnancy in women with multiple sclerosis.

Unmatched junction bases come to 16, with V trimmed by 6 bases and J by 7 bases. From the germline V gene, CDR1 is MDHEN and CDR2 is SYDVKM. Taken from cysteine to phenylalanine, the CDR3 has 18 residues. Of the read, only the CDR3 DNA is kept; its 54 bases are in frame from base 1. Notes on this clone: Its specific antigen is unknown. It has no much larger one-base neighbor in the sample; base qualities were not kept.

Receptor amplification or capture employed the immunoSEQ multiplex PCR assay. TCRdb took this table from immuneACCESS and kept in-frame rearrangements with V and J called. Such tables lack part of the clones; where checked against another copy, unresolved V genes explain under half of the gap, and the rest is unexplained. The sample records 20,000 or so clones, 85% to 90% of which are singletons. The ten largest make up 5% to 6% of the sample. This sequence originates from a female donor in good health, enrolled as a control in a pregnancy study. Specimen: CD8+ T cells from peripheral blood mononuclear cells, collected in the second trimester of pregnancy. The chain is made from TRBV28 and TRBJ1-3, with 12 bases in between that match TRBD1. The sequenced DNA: TGTGCCAGCAGCTCCCGGGACAGGGGGCTAGAAGTCAGGAACACCATATATTTT. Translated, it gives CASSSRDRGLEVRNTIYF.